Each of the 30 T cell receptor beta chains below was sequenced from the same sample in a study of T-cell memory formation after mild COVID-19 (dated by TCRdb to about 2021). Library preparation employed 5' RACE. Reads for this sample came from an Illumina NovaSeq 6000. TCRdb passed the public sequencing reads through fastp at Q25 and MiXCR, retaining productive beta sequences. Duplicate CDR3 protein sequences are folded into a single record with the most common DNA and genes. Counted in this sample were approximately 300,000 distinct CDR3 sequences; approximately 19% of them appeared once. The top ten hold about 21% of the sample. The sample was PBMCs or a T cell subset sorted from them (not recorded which). These receptors were collected from a man between 18 and 35 years old who had mild COVID-19 (a few samples of this study predate the infection). The sample titles of this study are shuffled in the database, so cell type and time point are left out; the donor was told from shared clones.

The J gene is TRBJ2-1, the V gene TRBV5-1, with 8 positions matching TRBD1. The V gene's germline CDR1 is SGHRS and CDR2 YFSETQ. The CDR3 runs 13 residues. Trimming at V came to 5 bases and at J to 5 bases, leaving 3 bases not matched to a gene. This CDR3 is CASRATGDNEQFF. In nucleotides, the CDR3 is TGCGCCAGCAGGGCGACAGGGGACAATGAGCAGTTCTTC.

This clonotype was recorded a few times. The chain recombines TRBV6-5 with TRBJ1-1; TRBD1 is a possible D gene (6 bases). CDR1 and CDR2 from the germline V gene are MNHEY and SVGAGI. The CDR3 has 12 residues. Trimming cost V 6 bases and J 7 bases, with 12 bases left between them. CDR3 protein: CASRPGGGEAFF. CDR3 nucleotide sequence: TGTGCCAGCAGGCCCGGAGGGGGTGAAGCTTTCTTT.

V is TRBV5-1 and J is TRBJ2-1; 12 nucleotides line up with TRBD2. This CDR3 region has 15 residues. After removal of 4 bases from V and 8 bases from J, the junction contained 7 bases not matched to a gene. Germline assignment: CDR1 SGHRS and CDR2 YFSETQ. The CDR3 protein is CASSAPSGGDDEQFF. The CDR3 DNA is TGCGCCAGCAGCGCCCCTAGCGGGGGGGATGATGAGCAGTTCTTC.

The chain uses TRBV20-1 and TRBJ1-3; D unclear. Trimming removed 1 base at V and 0 bases at J, with 16 bases between. The V gene's germline CDR1 is DFQATT and CDR2 SNEGSKA (reference sequence). The CDR3 totals 17 residues. The CDR3 nucleotides read TGCAGTGCTAGAGTACGTGGCGGCTCGAGCTCTGGAAACACCATATATTTT. It specifies CSARVRGGSSSGNTIYF.

In this sample, this clonotype turned up a few times. The chain employs TRBV7-2 and TRBJ1-6; 7 bases align to TRBD1. V shed 6 bases and J 6 bases; nucleotides not matched to a gene: 5. The CDR3 runs to 14 residues. In germline, CDR1 is SGHTA, CDR2 FQGNSA. The CDR3 DNA reads TGTGCCAGCAGTCCGACAGGGTTTAATTCACCCCTCCACTTT. Its protein is CASSPTGFNSPLHF.

V gene TRBV7-8 combines with J gene TRBJ1-6; D is unresolved. The CDR3 length is 15 residues. Trimming took off 1 base at V and 8 bases at J, with 12 bases between the two ends. From germline, CDR1 is SGHVS and CDR2 FQNEAQ. The CDR3 DNA follows: TGTGCCAGCAGCTTAGAGGCCATTTGGTATTCACCCCTCCACTTT. Translated: CASSLEAIWYSPLHF.

This clonotype was detected only a few times. This sequence joins TRBV6-5 and TRBJ1-2; 8 positions agree with TRBD1. V shed 6 bases and J 4 bases; nucleotides not matched to a gene: 7. Looked up from germline, CDR1 is MNHEY and CDR2 is SVGAGI. The CDR3 contains 14 residues. The DNA for the CDR3 is TGTGCCAGCAGCTCGGGACAGGCGTCCTATGGCTACACCTTC. Residues: CASSSGQASYGYTF.

CDR3 sequence: CASSLEGSNTGELFF. In DNA form, the CDR3 reads TGCGCCAGCAGCTTGGAAGGGTCGAACACCGGGGAGCTGTTTTTT. This rearrangement joins TRBV5-1 to TRBJ2-2; no reliable D call. V lost 0 bases to trimming and J lost 0 bases, with 6 bases between them. The CDR3 sequence is 15 residues long. Germline lookup yields CDR1 SGHRS and CDR2 YFSETQ.

In its sample, this clonotype was seen a few times. CDR3 sequence reads: CSARGLYFGTSTYQETQYF. The DNA of the CDR3 is TGCAGTGCTAGAGGATTGTATTTTGGGACTAGCACGTATCAAGAGACCCAGTACTTC. This chain uses TRBV20-1 with TRBJ2-5; 9 bases fit TRBD2. Germline V gene sequence: CDR1 DFQATT, CDR2 SNEGSKA (reference sequence). V gave up 1 base and J gave up 2 bases; unmatched junction bases: 17. CDR3 length: 19 amino acids.

This clonotype appeared a few times. The chain combines TRBV5-4 with TRBJ2-5; 7 nucleotides agree with TRBD2. CDR3 length: 15 residues. The V segment lost 4 bases and the J segment 1 base; nucleotides outside the gene matches: 7. Germline V lookup: CDR1 SGHNT, CDR2 YYREEE (reference sequence). CDR3 loop: CASSAQRGIQETQYF. The CDR3 nucleotides read TGTGCCAGCAGCGCCCAGCGGGGAATCCAAGAGACCCAGTACTTC.

This clonotype was picked up a small number of times. This chain uses TRBV5-1 with TRBJ1-1; D is ambiguous. The V gene's germline CDR1 is SGHRS and CDR2 YFSETQ. The CDR3 runs 15 residues. V was clipped by 1 base and J by 3 bases, with 13 bases between them. This CDR3 is CASSLLASTDTEAFF. The CDR3 DNA sequence: TGCGCCAGCAGCTTGTTAGCTAGTACGGACACTGAAGCTTTCTTT.

The sample holds many counts of this clonotype. The V gene is TRBV5-1, the J gene TRBJ1-1, with D tentatively TRBD1 (6 bases). The V and J ends lost 0 bases and 5 bases respectively, with 14 bases between them. CDR1 is SGHRS, CDR2 YFSETQ, per germline. CDR3 length: 15 residues. CDR3 in DNA: TGCGCCAGCAGCTTGGCCGGGGGCGGATCAACTGAAGCTTTCTTT. It codes for CASSLAGGGSTEAFF.

This sequence joins TRBV18 and TRBJ2-1, with 11 bases lining up with TRBD2. This CDR3 is built from 16 residues. V was clipped by 3 bases and J by 3 bases; unmatched bases: 4. Per germline, CDR1 KGHSH and CDR2 LQKENI. The CDR3 here is CASSPYLAGGYNEQFF. The CDR3 coding sequence is TGTGCCAGCTCACCGTACCTAGCGGGGGGCTACAATGAGCAGTTCTTC.

This clonotype was recorded a few times. This chain's CDR3 is CSVEDGNYGYTF. The CDR3 region has the DNA TGCAGCGTTGAAGACGGAAACTATGGCTACACCTTC. The J gene is TRBJ1-2, the V gene TRBV29-1; no definite D call. Germline CDR1 reads SQVTM; CDR2 reads ANQGSEA. V was cut by 0 bases and J by 2 bases, with 4 bases left in between. There are 12 residues in the CDR3.

The rearrangement joins TRBV6-1 to TRBJ2-7, with a possible D match to TRBD1 (6 bases). V was pared by 5 bases and J by 0 bases, with 14 bases between. Per the germline V gene, CDR1 is MNHNS and CDR2 is SASEGT. The CDR3 runs 15 residues. The CDR3 DNA reads TGTGCCAGCAGTTCGACAGGCTCGAGCTCCTACGAGCAGTACGTC. This translates into CASSSTGSSSYEQYV.

This clonotype has more than one count but fewer than ten. In DNA form, the CDR3 reads TGTGCCAGCAGCCCCCATGCAGCTAGCCCATTCTACGAGCAGTACTTC. It codes for CASSPHAASPFYEQYF. The V call is TRBV7-9, the J call TRBJ2-7; tentative D call: TRBD2 (5 bases). The CDR3 contains 16 residues. Trimming shortened V by 5 bases and J by 3 bases, and 20 bases separated the two germline ends. Germline V gives CDR1 SEHNR, CDR2 FQNEAQ (reference sequence). Supplemented by reference TRBV7-9 and TRBJ2-7, the full variable domain reads DTGVSQNPRHKITKRGQNVTFRCDPISEHNRLYWYRQTLGQGPEFLTYFQNEAQLEKSRLLSDRFSAERPKGSFSTLEIQRTEQGDSAMYLCASSPHAASPFYEQYFGPGTRLTVT.

The V gene is TRBV7-9, the J gene TRBJ2-5; D not resolved. V was clipped by 5 bases and J by 6 bases, with 13 bases between them. The length of the CDR3 is 13 residues. Germline CDR1 SEHNR, CDR2 FQNEAQ (reference sequence). CDR3: CASSLSVVKTQYF. CDR3 DNA sequence: TGTGCCAGCAGCCTATCCGTGGTGAAGACCCAGTACTTC.

This clonotype was picked up many times. J is TRBJ1-2 and V is TRBV6-1, with D unclear. CDR3 size: 14 residues. V lost 8 bases to trimming and J lost 4 bases, with 17 bases between them. Germline assignment: CDR1 MNHNS and CDR2 SASEGT. CDR3 region: CASRLITAVYGYTF. The CDR3 DNA is TGTGCCAGCCGCCTCATTACAGCAGTCTATGGCTACACCTTC.

In this sample, this clonotype turned up a few times. CDR3 bases: TGCGCCAGCACTCTTACCTCTGGGGCCAACGTCCTGACTTTC. It encodes CASTLTSGANVLTF. V and J are TRBV5-1 and TRBJ2-6; D unresolved. Trimming cost V 6 bases and J 0 bases, with 7 bases left between them. The CDR3 runs 14 residues. Germline values: CDR1 SGHRS, CDR2 YFSETQ.

This clonotype was seen a few times. This rearrangement joins TRBV29-1 to TRBJ2-5, with D possibly TRBD2 on 5 matching bases. CDR1 is SQVTM, CDR2 ANQGSEA, per germline. V was clipped by 8 bases and J by 4 bases, with 17 bases between them. The CDR3 covers 13 residues. The CDR3 sequence: CSPGGLDSETQYF. The DNA of the CDR3 is TGCAGCCCCGGAGGTCTAGACTCAGAGACCCAGTACTTC.

The chain is built from TRBV6-6 and TRBJ1-4, with D possibly TRBD1 on 6 matching bases. The germline CDR1 and CDR2 sequences are MNHNY and SVGAGI (reference sequence). This CDR3 has 14 residues. V lost 6 bases and J lost 7, with 15 bases in between. Written as DNA, the CDR3 is TGTGCCAGCAGGGCCCGGGACAATGGTGAAAAACTGTTTTTT. It specifies CASRARDNGEKLFF.

The chain recombines TRBV4-3 with TRBJ2-4; tentatively, D is TRBD2 (5 bases). Germline CDR1 LGHNA, CDR2 YSLEER. V lost 0 bases and J lost 13, with 13 bases in between. The CDR3 covers 13 residues. This chain's CDR3 is CASSQEGQGRQYF. As DNA, the CDR3 is TGCGCCAGCAGCCAAGAAGGCCAAGGGAGACAGTACTTC.

This clonotype has just a few counts. The chain combines TRBV27 with TRBJ1-2; D perhaps matches TRBD1 (6 bases). CDR1 MNHEY and CDR2 SMNVEV come from the germline V gene (reference sequence). The CDR3 runs to 14 residues. The V gene lost 4 bases and the J gene lost 3 bases, with 12 bases spanning the gap. The CDR3 coding sequence is TGTGCCAGCAGTTGGCAGGGGACGGACTATGGCTACACCTTC. As protein: CASSWQGTDYGYTF.

The chain is built from TRBV3-1 and TRBJ2-5, with D tentatively TRBD1 (6 bases). The CDR3 totals 12 residues. Trimming shortened V by 6 bases and J by 3 bases, and 8 bases separated the two germline ends. CDR1 and CDR2 from the germline V gene are LGHDT and YNNKEL (reference sequence). CDR3 in DNA: TGTGCCAGCAGTCGACAGGAAGAGACCCAGTACTTC. Protein: CASSRQEETQYF.

The chain carries TRBV20-1 and TRBJ1-5; D unclear. Germline V CDR1 and CDR2: DFQATT, SNEGSKA (reference sequence). This CDR3 has 15 amino acids. The V end was cut by 3 bases, the J end by 1 base, with 13 bases between. The CDR3 nucleotides are TGCAGTGCTAGTCTCCCCGGCCGGAGCAATCAGCCCCAGCATTTT. This gives the protein CSASLPGRSNQPQHF.

The sample holds a few counts of this clonotype. The V call is TRBV29-1, the J call TRBJ1-1, with D tentatively TRBD1 (6 bases). CDR1 is SQVTM, CDR2 ANQGSEA, per germline. The CDR3 consists of 11 residues. The germline V and J ends were trimmed by 6 bases and 3 bases, with 8 bases remaining between them. This CDR3 reads CSVGGYTEAFF. In DNA, the CDR3 is TGCAGCGTCGGGGGCTACACTGAAGCTTTCTTT.

The chain has TRBV7-6 and TRBJ2-2; TRBD1 aligns across 11 bases. Germline V lookup: CDR1 SGHVS, CDR2 FNYEAQ. This CDR3 has 16 residues. The V gene end was trimmed by 5 bases and the J gene end by 1 base; junction bases not matched to a gene: 3. Written as DNA, the CDR3 is TGTGCCAGCAGCGTGGACAGGGGGCTGAACACCGGGGAGCTGTTTTTT. This sequence encodes CASSVDRGLNTGELFF.

The chain has TRBV6-2 or TRBV6-3 and TRBJ2-5; 11 bases are a match to TRBD2. V was pared by 5 bases and J by 4 bases, with 9 bases of the junction left unmatched. CDR3 length: 16 amino acids. The germline V gene has CDR1 MNHEY and CDR2 SVGEGT. CDR3 DNA sequence: TGTGCCAGCAGTCCCGGGACGGGGACTAGCGGAGAGACCCAGTACTTC. Its protein is CASSPGTGTSGETQYF.

The sample holds a few counts of this clonotype. This sequence joins TRBV24-1 and TRBJ1-2; TRBD1 agrees at 8 bases. This CDR3 comprises 15 residues. V gave up 3 bases and J gave up 6 bases; unmatched junction bases: 8. CDR1 and CDR2 from the germline V gene are KGHDR and SFDVKD. CDR3 coding DNA: TGTGCCACCAGTGATCCCACTATGACAGGGGATGGCTACACCTTC. Translating gives CATSDPTMTGDGYTF.

This chain uses TRBV7-8 with TRBJ2-5; perhaps D is TRBD1 or TRBD2 (5 bases each). CDR1 is SGHVS, CDR2 FQNEAQ, per germline. V gave up 3 bases and J gave up 2 bases, with 10 bases separating them. CDR3 length: 14 residues. In nucleotides, the CDR3 is TGTGCCAGCAGCTTTTACGAGGGGCAAGAGACCCAGTACTTC. This sequence encodes CASSFYEGQETQYF.